The text below deals with one T cell receptor (beta chain). Its antigen remains unknown. This specimen belongs to a study of CD8 T cells in ankylosing spondylitis. Whole-study findings and limits: Previously reported in reactive arthritis synovial fluid and blood were some of the motif variants. The study identified a TCR beta motif of several highly homologous variants that appeared characteristic of ankylosing spondylitis blood.

Germline values: CDR1 MDHEN, CDR2 SYDVKM. The CDR3 has 15 amino acids. V lost 6 bases and J 1 base, leaving 15 bases between the germline ends. TCRdb re-called the 5' RACE reads with MiXCR, one entry per CDR3 protein. The repertoire includes roughly 700,000 distinct CDR3 sequences, 19% of them detected once, and around a fifth sits in the top ten. The V and J genes are TRBV28 and TRBJ1-1; no definite D call. Input material: blood, either unsorted or a sorted T cell fraction (not recorded which). This TCR derives from a male donor with ankylosing spondylitis. CDR3 DNA: TGTGCCAGCAGCACGGACCGCTCCAGGAACACTGAAGCTTTCTTT. This encodes CASSTDRSRNTEAFF.